The clone carrying this TCR beta chain was recorded at least ten times. Its antigen is currently unknown. TCR beta CDR3 region amplification was performed from RNA transcripts. Researchers ran a first-round RT-PCR on the TCR CDR3 using the HTBI primer set. TCRdb re-derived calls from the multiplex PCR reads in MiXCR, one entry per CDR3 protein. The data contain about 500,000 distinct CDR3 sequences, about 15% of them singletons. V lost 5 bases, J lost 3 bases, and 8 bases lay in between. Per the germline V gene, CDR1 is SGHTA and CDR2 is FQGTGA. CDR3 length: 13 amino acids. This entry is derived from a study of T cells in Graves' hyperthyroidism and ophthalmopathy. Criteria for exclusion of patients were uncontrolled infection, other autoimmune disease, pregnancy or lactation. Study outcomes and limitations: Ophthalmopathy cases were set apart from stable hyperthyroidism by a 13 V-J model. Model output signaled ophthalmopathy a median around 5.9 months ahead of onset. The majority of expanded thyroid clonotypes above 0.001 also appeared in blood.

The sample was blood. The chain has TRBV7-3 and TRBJ1-3; the D is unclear. This TCR came from a woman aged 18-29 years with Graves' hyperthyroidism. Written as DNA, the CDR3 is TGTGCCAGCAGCCGCGGGGATGGAAACACCATATATTTT. Amino acid sequence: CASSRGDGNTIYF.